Reported below is one T cell receptor beta chain. The antigen this receptor binds is unknown. No quality values exist for individual bases; no much larger clone is one base distant. The sample's time point label, decoded: baseline before first vaccination. The treatment or condition label here, explained by the study, means: meningococcal conjugate vaccine given as trial control. The vaccinee samples were drawn from two UK trials, COV001 and COV002, one of which was a single-blind randomized controlled phase 2/3 trial testing AZD1222 (ChAdOx1 nCoV-19) in healthy adults. For TCRbeta chain sequencing, PBMC samples from trial participants were taken at day 0 and at day 28 after the second dose. Trimming at the junction amounts to 0 bases on V and 7 bases on J, and the germline ends lie 16 bases apart. The CDR3 covers 16 residues, taking in both the cysteine and the phenylalanine. Just the 48-base CDR3 DNA is kept, in frame starting at base 1. From a lookup of the germline V gene (reference sequence), CDR1 and CDR2 are LNHNV and YYDKDF.

The data belong to a study of T cell responses to AZD1222 COVID-19 vaccine (dated by TCRdb to about 2021). Study-level background: A total of approximately 240 trial participants underwent TCR sequencing, of whom around 210 had received two doses of AZD1222 and about 25 had received two doses of the MenACWY control vaccine. Trial participants were enrolled by age into subgroups of 18-55, 56-69 and 70-plus years, and around 150, 28 and 57 TCR-sequenced participants, respectively, were included in these subgroups. The paper as a whole reports these results and caveats: The vaccine-associated CD4 TCRs covered the entire spike protein, and the dominant responses fell in regions 160-218 and 743-854. No day 14 peak-response samples were available, so repertoires were characterized only after the peak T cell response. Conclusions about previously exposed vaccinees were limited because only five to seven AZD1222 recipients were SARS-CoV-2 seropositive at baseline. In the small 56-69-year group, the increase in depth fell short of significance, most likely because of low power. Reportedly, close to half of the unique spike-specific TCRs recognized epitopes lying outside the regions that are mutated in the B.1.351 and B.1.1.7 variants. Participants were mostly white British and included more females than males, and it was suggested by the authors that clonal diversity may have been underestimated. After two AZD1222 doses, spike-specific TCR breadth and depth were significantly higher than at day 0 and than in MenACWY recipients.

The CDR3 regions of human TCRbeta chains were analyzed by immunosequencing. The source study handled its data this way. TCRs in the repertoires were compared against a reference library of SARS-CoV-2-specific TCRs that had been generated with the MIRA antigen-specificity platform. Breadth was defined as the fraction of unique TCRs that were SARS-CoV-2-associated, and depth was defined as the fraction of total T cells that were SARS-CoV-2-associated. Each spike-specific TCR was assigned to its reactive spike region and to a CD4 or CD8 class using the MIRA data. Log10-transformed breadth and depth values were compared by one-way ANOVA with Sidak's multiple comparisons tests. What TCRdb holds here is the immuneACCESS table cut down to in-frame rearrangements. Part of the clones is not present; checked against another copy, under half of the missing clones reflect an unresolved V gene, and the others are unexplained. That table supplies the V and J calls and clone size; D and trimming were determined from the DNA. The sample includes some 150,000 clones, with approximately 89% observed a single time. The ten largest make up 3% to 4% of the sample.

Material: peripheral blood, obtained on day 0 of MenACWY control vaccination. The chain links TRBV15 with TRBJ1-5; too little of a D gene remains to name it. The source of this sequence is an adult in good health. The DNA reads as follows: TGTGCCACCAGCAGAGATCTTTGGGGAAGGAACCAGCCCCAGCATTTT. Translated, it gives CATSRDLWGRNQPQHF.